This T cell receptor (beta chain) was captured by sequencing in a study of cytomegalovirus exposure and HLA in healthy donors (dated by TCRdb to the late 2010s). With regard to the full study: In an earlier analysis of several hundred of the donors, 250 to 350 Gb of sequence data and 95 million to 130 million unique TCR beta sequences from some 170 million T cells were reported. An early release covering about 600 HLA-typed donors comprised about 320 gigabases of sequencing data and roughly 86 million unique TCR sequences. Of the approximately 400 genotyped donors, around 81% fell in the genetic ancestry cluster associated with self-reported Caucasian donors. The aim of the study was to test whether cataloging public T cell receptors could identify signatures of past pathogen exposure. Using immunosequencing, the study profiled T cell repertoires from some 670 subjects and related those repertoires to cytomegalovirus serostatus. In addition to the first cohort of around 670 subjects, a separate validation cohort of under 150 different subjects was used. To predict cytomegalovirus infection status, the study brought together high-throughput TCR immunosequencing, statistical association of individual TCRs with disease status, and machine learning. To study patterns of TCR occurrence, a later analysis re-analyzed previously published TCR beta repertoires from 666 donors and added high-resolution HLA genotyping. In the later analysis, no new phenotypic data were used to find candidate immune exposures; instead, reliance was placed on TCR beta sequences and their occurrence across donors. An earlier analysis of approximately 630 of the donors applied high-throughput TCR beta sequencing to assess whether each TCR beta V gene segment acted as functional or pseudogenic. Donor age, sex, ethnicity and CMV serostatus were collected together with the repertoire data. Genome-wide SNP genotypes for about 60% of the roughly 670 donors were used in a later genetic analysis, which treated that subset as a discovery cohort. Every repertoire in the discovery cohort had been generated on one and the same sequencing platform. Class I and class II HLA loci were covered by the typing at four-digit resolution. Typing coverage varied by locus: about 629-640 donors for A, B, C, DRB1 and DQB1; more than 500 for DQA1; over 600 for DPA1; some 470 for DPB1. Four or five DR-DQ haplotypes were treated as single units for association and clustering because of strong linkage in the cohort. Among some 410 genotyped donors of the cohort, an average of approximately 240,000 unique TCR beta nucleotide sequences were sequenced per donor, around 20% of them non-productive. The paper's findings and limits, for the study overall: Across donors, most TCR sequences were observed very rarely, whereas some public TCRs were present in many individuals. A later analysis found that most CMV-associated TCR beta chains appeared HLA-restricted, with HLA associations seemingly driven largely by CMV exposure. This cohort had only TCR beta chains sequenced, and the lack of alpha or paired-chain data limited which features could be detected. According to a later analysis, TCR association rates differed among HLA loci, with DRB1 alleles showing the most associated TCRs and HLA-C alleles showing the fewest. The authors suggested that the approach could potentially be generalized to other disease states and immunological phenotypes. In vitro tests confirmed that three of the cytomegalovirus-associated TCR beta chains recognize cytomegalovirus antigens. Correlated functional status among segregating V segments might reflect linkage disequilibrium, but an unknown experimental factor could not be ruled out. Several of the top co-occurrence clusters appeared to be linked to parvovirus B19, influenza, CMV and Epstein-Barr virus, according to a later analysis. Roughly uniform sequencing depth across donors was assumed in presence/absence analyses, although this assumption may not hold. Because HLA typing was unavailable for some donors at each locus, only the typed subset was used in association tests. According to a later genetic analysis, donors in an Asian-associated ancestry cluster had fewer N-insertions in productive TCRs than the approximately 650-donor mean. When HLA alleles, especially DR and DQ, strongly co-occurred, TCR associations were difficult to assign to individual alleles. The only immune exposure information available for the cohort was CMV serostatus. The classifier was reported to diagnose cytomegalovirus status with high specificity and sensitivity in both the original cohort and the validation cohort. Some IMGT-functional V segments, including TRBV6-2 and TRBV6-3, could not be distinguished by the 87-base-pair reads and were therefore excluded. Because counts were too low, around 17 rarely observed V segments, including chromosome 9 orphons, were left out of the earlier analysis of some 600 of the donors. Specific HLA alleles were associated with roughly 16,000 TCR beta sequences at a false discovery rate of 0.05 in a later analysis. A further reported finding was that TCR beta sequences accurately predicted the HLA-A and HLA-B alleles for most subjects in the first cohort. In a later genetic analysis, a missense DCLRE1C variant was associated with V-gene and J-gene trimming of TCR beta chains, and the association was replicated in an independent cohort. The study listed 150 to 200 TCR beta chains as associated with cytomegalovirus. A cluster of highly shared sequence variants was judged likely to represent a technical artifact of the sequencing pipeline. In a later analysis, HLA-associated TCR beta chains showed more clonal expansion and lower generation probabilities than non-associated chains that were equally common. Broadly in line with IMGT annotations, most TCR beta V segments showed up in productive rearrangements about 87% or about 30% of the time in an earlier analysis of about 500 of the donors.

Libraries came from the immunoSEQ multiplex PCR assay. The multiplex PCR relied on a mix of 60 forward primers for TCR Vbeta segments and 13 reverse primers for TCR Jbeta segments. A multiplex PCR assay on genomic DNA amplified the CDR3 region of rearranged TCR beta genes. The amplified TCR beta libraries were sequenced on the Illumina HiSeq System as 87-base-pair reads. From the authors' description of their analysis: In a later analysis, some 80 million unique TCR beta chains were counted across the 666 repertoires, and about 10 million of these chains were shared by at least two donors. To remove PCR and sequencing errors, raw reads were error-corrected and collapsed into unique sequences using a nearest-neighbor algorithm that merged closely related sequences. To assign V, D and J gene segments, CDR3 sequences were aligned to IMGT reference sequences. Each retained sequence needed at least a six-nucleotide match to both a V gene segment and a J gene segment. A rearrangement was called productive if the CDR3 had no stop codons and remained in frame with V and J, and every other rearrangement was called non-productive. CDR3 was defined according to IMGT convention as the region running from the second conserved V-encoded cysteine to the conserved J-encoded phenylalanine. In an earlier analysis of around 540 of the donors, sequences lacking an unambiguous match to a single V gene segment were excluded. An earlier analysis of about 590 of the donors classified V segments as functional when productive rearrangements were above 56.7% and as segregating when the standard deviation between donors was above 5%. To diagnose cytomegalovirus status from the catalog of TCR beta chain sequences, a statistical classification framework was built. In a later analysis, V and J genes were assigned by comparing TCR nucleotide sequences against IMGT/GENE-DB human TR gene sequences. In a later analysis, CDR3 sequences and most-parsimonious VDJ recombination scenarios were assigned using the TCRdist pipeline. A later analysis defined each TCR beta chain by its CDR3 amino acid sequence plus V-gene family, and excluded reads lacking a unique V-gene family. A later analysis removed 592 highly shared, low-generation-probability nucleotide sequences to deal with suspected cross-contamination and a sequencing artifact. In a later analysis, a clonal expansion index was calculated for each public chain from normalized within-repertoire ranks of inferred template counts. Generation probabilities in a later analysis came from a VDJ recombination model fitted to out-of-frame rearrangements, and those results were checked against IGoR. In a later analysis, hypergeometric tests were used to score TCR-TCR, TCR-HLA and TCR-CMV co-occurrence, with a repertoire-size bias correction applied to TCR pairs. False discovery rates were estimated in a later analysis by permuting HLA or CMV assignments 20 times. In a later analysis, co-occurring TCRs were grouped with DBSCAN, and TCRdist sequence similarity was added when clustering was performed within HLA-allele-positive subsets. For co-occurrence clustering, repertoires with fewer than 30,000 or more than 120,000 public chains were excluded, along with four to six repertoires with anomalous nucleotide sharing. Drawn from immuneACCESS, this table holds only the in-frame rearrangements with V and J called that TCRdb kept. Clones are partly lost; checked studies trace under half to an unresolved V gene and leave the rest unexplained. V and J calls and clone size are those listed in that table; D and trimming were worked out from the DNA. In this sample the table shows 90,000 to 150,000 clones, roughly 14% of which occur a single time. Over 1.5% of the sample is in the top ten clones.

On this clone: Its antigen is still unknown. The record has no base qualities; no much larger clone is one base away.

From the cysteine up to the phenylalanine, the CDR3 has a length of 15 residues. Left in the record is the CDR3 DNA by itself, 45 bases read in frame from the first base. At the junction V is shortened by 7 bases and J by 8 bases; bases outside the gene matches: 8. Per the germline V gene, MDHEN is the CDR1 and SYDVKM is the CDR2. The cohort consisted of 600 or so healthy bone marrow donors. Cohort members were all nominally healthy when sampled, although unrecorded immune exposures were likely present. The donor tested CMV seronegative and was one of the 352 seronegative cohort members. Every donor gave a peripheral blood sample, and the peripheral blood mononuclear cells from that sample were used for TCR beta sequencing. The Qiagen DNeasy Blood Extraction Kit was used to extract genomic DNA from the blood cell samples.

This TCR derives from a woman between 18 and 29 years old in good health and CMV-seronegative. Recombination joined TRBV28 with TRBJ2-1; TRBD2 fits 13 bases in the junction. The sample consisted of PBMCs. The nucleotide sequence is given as TGTGCCAGCACCGGGGGACTAGCGGGATTCCATGAGCAGTTCTTC. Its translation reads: CASTGGLAGFHEQFF.